A single sample gave rise to the 9 T cell receptor beta chains below, sequenced in a study of T cells after posttransplantation cyclophosphamide. TCRdb's table, derived via immunoSEQ multiplex PCR, lists solely in-frame clones and lacks some. Observed are about 6,400 clones, no singletons, with the top ten taking 5.2%. Cyclophosphamide on days +3 and +4 followed busulfan-fludarabine conditioning and a marrow graft. The specimen was PBMCs, collected after an allogeneic stem cell transplant with post-transplant cyclophosphamide. The origin of the receptors is a male patient between 25 and 39 years old who received an allogeneic stem cell transplant from an unrelated donor, was CMV-positive, and had acute and chronic GVHD. Some T cells may have originated in the graft donor.

The table lists this clone with many counts. V is TRBV7-9 and J is TRBJ2-3; D is unresolved. V lost 11 bases to trimming and J lost 0 bases, with 9 bases between them. CDR1 is SEHNR and CDR2 is FQNEAQ in the germline V gene (reference sequence). There are 12 residues in the CDR3. CDR3 bases: TGTGCCGCCTTAGCCAGCACAGATACGCAGTATTTT. This codes for CAALASTDTQYF.

This clone was picked up many times. The CDR3 is CASSPQGNYGYTF. The CDR3 DNA reads as TGTGCCAGCAGTCCCCAGGGCAACTATGGCTACACCTTC. The genes are TRBV27 and TRBJ1-2; TRBD1 is a possible D gene (5 bases). CDR3 length: 13 residues. Trimming left V 5 bases short and J 2 bases short, with 9 bases between. Germline CDR1 and CDR2: MNHEY and SMNVEV (reference sequence).

This clone was seen at least ten times. The gene calls are TRBV4-1 and TRBJ1-4; TRBD1 might be the D (6 bases). Trimming cost V 6 bases and J 7 bases, with 15 bases left between them. The CDR3 consists of 14 residues. Per germline, CDR1 MGHRA and CDR2 YSYEKL. The CDR3 protein is CASRRTGNTEKLFF. CDR3 sequence (DNA): TGCGCCAGCAGACGTACAGGGAACACTGAAAAACTGTTTTTT.

The gene calls are TRBV9 and TRBJ1-3; no definite D call. Germline V gives CDR1 SGDLS, CDR2 YYNGEE. Trimming cost V 0 bases and J 4 bases, with 5 bases left between them. There are 13 residues in the CDR3. CDR3 region: CASSVAGGNTIYF. The CDR3 DNA reads as TGTGCCAGCAGCGTAGCCGGGGGAAACACCATATATTTT.

In its sample, this clone was seen many times. V usage is TRBV4-3 and J usage is TRBJ1-2; possibly TRBD1 for D (5 bases). Trimming removed 0 bases at V and 6 bases at J, with 11 bases between. The CDR3 is 14 residues long. The germline V gene encodes CDR1 LGHNA and CDR2 YSLEER. The CDR3 is CASSQDGDSNGYTF. CDR3 nucleotide sequence: TGCGCCAGCAGCCAAGATGGTGACAGTAATGGCTACACCTTC.

This clone was seen at least ten times. The J gene is TRBJ1-2, the V gene TRBV7-2; possibly TRBD1 for D (5 bases). The length of the CDR3 is 15 residues. Germline CDR1 SGHTA, CDR2 FQGNSA. Trimming removed 5 bases at V and 5 bases at J, with 18 bases between. CDR3 amino acids: CASSLTGGGEYGYTF. As DNA, the CDR3 is TGTGCCAGCAGCCTCACGGGGGGAGGGGAATATGGCTACACCTTC.

This clone was counted many times. CDR3 sequence: CASSPGTGGGEKLFF. The CDR3 nucleotides read TGTGCCAGCAGCCCCGGGACAGGGGGCGGTGAAAAACTGTTTTTT. The rearrangement links TRBV11-1 to TRBJ1-4; 12 bases fit TRBD1. CDR3 length: 15 amino acids. In germline, CDR1 is SGHAT, CDR2 FQDESV (reference sequence). V shed 5 bases and J 7 bases; nucleotides not matched to a gene: 5.

This clone was picked up a small number of times. J is TRBJ2-2 and V is TRBV7-9, with 8 nucleotides matching TRBD2. Germline V CDR1 and CDR2: SEHNR, FQNEAQ (reference sequence). J lost 6 bases, V lost 5 bases, and 8 bases had no gene match. The CDR3 consists of 15 residues. The CDR3 bases are TGTGCCAGCAGCGCCAGGGCGGGGGGCGCCGGGGAGCTGTTTTTT. It yields the protein CASSARAGGAGELFF.

This clone was found many times. The DNA for the CDR3 is TGTGCCAGCAGCGTACAGGGGGCCGATCCCACAGATACGCAGTATTTT. It encodes CASSVQGADPTDTQYF. The V and J genes are TRBV9 and TRBJ2-3, with TRBD1 identical over 8 bases. Germline V lookup: CDR1 SGDLS, CDR2 YYNGEE. The V segment lost 1 base and the J segment 2 bases; nucleotides outside the gene matches: 6. The CDR3 loop spans 16 amino acids.